A single sample gave rise to the 32 T cell receptor beta chains below, sequenced in a study of T cell responses to AZD1222 COVID-19 vaccine. The assay was immunoSEQ multiplex PCR, and TCRdb's table has in-frame clones only and misses some. This sample has more than 95,000 clones, with 89% found just once. Sequenced here: peripheral blood, sampled 28 days after the second AZD1222 dose. Source of these receptors: an adult who received the AZD1222 COVID-19 vaccine.

The V gene is TRBV18, the J gene TRBJ1-5; D gene uncertain. Trimming left V 3 bases short and J 3 bases short, with 6 bases between. Per germline, CDR1 KGHSH and CDR2 LQKENI. The CDR3 length is 13 residues. For the CDR3, the DNA is TGTGCCAGCTCACCGGGCTACAATCAGCCCCAGCATTTT. Amino acid sequence: CASSPGYNQPQHF. Complete variable domain (other parts from reference TRBV18 and TRBJ1-5): NAGVMQNPRHLVRRRGQEARLRCSPMKGHSHVYWYRQLPEEGLKFMVYLQKENIIDESGMPKERFSAEFPKEGPSILRIQQVVRGDSAAYFCASSPGYNQPQHFGDGTRLSIL.

The rearrangement joins TRBV7-9 to TRBJ2-7; the D is unclear. The V gene lost 5 bases and the J gene lost 3 bases, with 14 bases spanning the gap. The CDR3 is 14 amino acids. CDR1 and CDR2 from the germline V gene are SEHNR and FQNEAQ (reference sequence). Here the CDR3 DNA reads TGTGCCAGCAGCCTAGACCAAAACAACTACGAGCAGTACTTC. It specifies CASSLDQNNYEQYF.

The genes are TRBV30 and TRBJ1-1; D gene uncertain. CDR3 size: 15 residues. Trimming pared 0 bases from V and 0 bases from J, leaving 11 bases between. Germline assignment: CDR1 GTSNPN and CDR2 SVGIG (reference sequence). CDR3 amino acids: CAWSVPSRVNTEAFF. As DNA, the CDR3 is TGTGCCTGGAGTGTACCTAGTCGGGTGAACACTGAAGCTTTCTTT.

The V and J genes are TRBV29-1 and TRBJ2-7, with 9 nucleotides matching TRBD2. Germline V gene lookup returns CDR1 SQVTM and CDR2 ANQGSEA. This CDR3 is 14 amino acids long. V dropped 5 bases and J dropped 3; count of bases not matched to a gene: 8. CDR3 region: CSVLPGSGSYEQYF. The CDR3 DNA reads as TGCAGCGTTCTTCCGGGTAGCGGGAGCTACGAGCAGTACTTC.

This chain uses TRBV6-6 with TRBJ2-5; TRBD1 matches 9 bases. Germline values: CDR1 MNHNY, CDR2 SVGAGI (reference sequence). The CDR3 has 14 residues. V trimming: 8 bases; J trimming: 3 bases; junction bases outside the gene matches: 7. In DNA, the CDR3 is TGTGCCAGCCGAAGGGACAGGGCGGAAGAGACCCAGTACTTC. Translated, it gives CASRRDRAEETQYF.

This clone has only one observation. V and J are TRBV10-3 and TRBJ2-1; 7 nucleotides line up with TRBD2. Trimming removed 4 bases from V and 0 bases from J; junction bases left unmatched: 15. Germline V gene lookup returns CDR1 ENHRY and CDR2 SYGVKD. This CDR3 is 19 amino acids long. The CDR3 loop is CAISGNRGGTESSYNEQFF. The CDR3, as DNA: TGTGCCATCAGTGGCAACCGGGGAGGGACCGAGAGCTCCTACAATGAGCAGTTCTTC.

The chain employs TRBV13 and TRBJ1-2; D may be TRBD1 (5 bases). The CDR3 length is 13 residues. CDR1 and CDR2 from the germline V gene are PRHDT and FYEKMQ (reference sequence). Trimming removed 6 bases at V and 7 bases at J, with 15 bases between. The CDR3 is CASSRDQGIGYTF. Here the CDR3 DNA reads TGTGCCAGCAGTAGGGATCAGGGAATTGGCTACACCTTC. Supplemented by reference TRBV13 and TRBJ1-2, the full variable domain reads AAGVIQSPRHLIKEKRETATLKCYPIPRHDTVYWYQQGPGQDPQFLISFYEKMQSDKGSIPDRFSAQQFSDYHSELNMSSLELGDSALYFCASSRDQGIGYTFGSGTRLTVV.

This rearrangement joins TRBV18 to TRBJ1-5; weak D call: TRBD1 (5 bases). The CDR3 covers 15 residues. CDR1 and CDR2 from the germline V gene are KGHSH and LQKENI. V was shortened by 6 bases and J by 3 bases, with 15 bases between the two germline ends. In DNA form, the CDR3 reads TGTGCCAGCTCTGTTCGTCAGGGAGACAATCAGCCCCAGCATTTT. Protein product: CASSVRQGDNQPQHF.

J is TRBJ1-5 and V is TRBV6-2 or TRBV6-3; weak D call: TRBD1 (6 bases). CDR3 length equals 18 residues. The germline V and J ends were trimmed by 4 bases and 1 base, with 20 bases remaining between them. Germline V gene lookup returns CDR1 MNHEY and CDR2 SVGEGT. The CDR3 protein is CASSFSPRQEGSNQPQHF. The CDR3 region has the DNA TGTGCCAGCAGTTTCTCCCCTCGACAGGAAGGAAGCAATCAGCCCCAGCATTTT.

The V gene is TRBV5-1, the J gene TRBJ2-7, with D perhaps matching TRBD2 (5 bases). The CDR3 runs 16 residues. From germline, CDR1 is SGHRS and CDR2 YFSETQ. Between the trimmed V and J ends, which lost 3 bases and 3 bases, there was a span of 19 bases. The CDR3 sequence is CASSSGSGRGSYEQYF. CDR3 coding DNA: TGCGCCAGCAGCTCGGGTTCGGGGAGAGGCAGCTACGAGCAGTACTTC.

The rearrangement links TRBV6-5 to TRBJ1-1; a possible D gene is TRBD1 (5 bases). CDR3 length equals 15 residues. The ends were cut back, 6 bases at V and 2 bases at J, with 16 bases in the middle. CDR1 is MNHEY and CDR2 is SVGAGI in the germline V gene. The CDR3 sequence: CASRGRQGSNTEAFF. The CDR3 coding sequence is TGTGCCAGCAGGGGACGCCAAGGGTCAAACACTGAAGCTTTCTTT.

This clone occurred a few times. This chain uses TRBV5-4 with TRBJ1-4; the match to TRBD1 covers 8 bases. This CDR3 region has 15 residues. Looked up from germline, CDR1 is SGHNT and CDR2 is YYREEE (reference sequence). V lost 1 base and J lost 6; bases outside the gene matches: 5. The CDR3 loop is CASSLFPDRDEKLFF. The CDR3 DNA reads TGTGCCAGCAGCTTGTTCCCGGACAGGGATGAAAAACTGTTTTTT.

V gene TRBV7-9 combines with J gene TRBJ2-3, with 7 bases that match TRBD2. J gave up 3 bases and V 1 base, and 4 bases lay outside the gene matches. There are 15 residues in the CDR3. Germline-derived CDR1 and CDR2 are SEHNR and FQNEAQ (reference sequence). This CDR3 is CASSLVRTSTDTQYF. The CDR3 bases are TGTGCCAGCAGCTTAGTAAGGACTAGTACAGATACGCAGTATTTT.

The chain has TRBV2 and TRBJ2-5, with D possibly matching TRBD2 (5 bases). With 4 bases removed from V and 2 bases from J, the gap between germline ends came to 8 bases. The CDR3 has 13 amino acids. In germline, CDR1 is SNHLY, CDR2 FYNNEI. CDR3 sequence: CASSGTSQETQYF. The DNA of the CDR3 is TGTGCCAGCAGTGGGACTTCTCAAGAGACCCAGTACTTC. The full variable domain, in which reference TRBV2 and TRBJ2-5 provide the parts outside the CDR3, is EPEVTQTPSHQVTQMGQEVILRCVPISNHLYFYWYRQILGQKVEFLVSFYNNEISEKSEIFDDQFSVERPDGSNFTLKIRSTKLEDSAMYFCASSGTSQETQYFGPGTRLLVL.

The chain combines TRBV7-8 with TRBJ2-7; D call uncertain. The CDR3 sequence is 15 residues long. V shed 2 bases and J shed 2 bases, with 13 bases lying between them. Per germline, CDR1 SGHVS and CDR2 FQNEAQ. The CDR3 region has the DNA TGTGCCAGCAGCTTAAATAATTTTGCGGCCTACGAGCAGTACTTC. This sequence encodes CASSLNNFAAYEQYF. Variable domain in full (rest from reference TRBV7-8 and TRBJ2-7): GAGVSQSPRYKVAKRGQDVALRCDPISGHVSLFWYQQALGQGPEFLTYFQNEAQLDKSGLPSDRFFAERPEGSVSTLKIQRTQQEDSAVYLCASSLNNFAAYEQYFGPGTRLTVT.

This clone was detected a few times. The chain recombines TRBV18 with TRBJ2-7; D is possibly TRBD2 (8 bases). Germline lookup yields CDR1 KGHSH and CDR2 LQKENI. Trimming removed 3 bases at V and 3 bases at J, with 15 bases between. CDR3 length: 15 amino acids. The chain's CDR3 is CASSPTRGDSYEQYF. The CDR3 DNA reads TGTGCCAGCTCACCCACGCGGGGGGACAGCTACGAGCAGTACTTC.

V and J are TRBV28 and TRBJ2-7; unclear D gene. The length of the CDR3 is 12 residues. Deletions cut 7 bases from V and 2 bases from J, with 9 bases between. Germline V gives CDR1 MDHEN, CDR2 SYDVKM. The CDR3 region is CASISETYEQYF. Written as DNA, the CDR3 is TGTGCCAGCATATCAGAGACCTACGAGCAGTACTTC.

The chain recombines TRBV19 with TRBJ2-7; D possibly matches TRBD1 or TRBD2 (8 bases each). With 2 bases removed from V and 6 bases from J, the gap between germline ends came to 20 bases. This CDR3 has 16 amino acids. Germline CDR1 reads LNHDA; CDR2 reads SQIVND (reference sequence). CDR3 region: CASSITGGAGAPEQYF. CDR3 coding DNA: TGTGCCAGTAGTATAACAGGGGGAGCGGGAGCTCCCGAGCAGTACTTC.

This chain connects TRBV7-2 to TRBJ1-5, with 7 bases lining up with TRBD1. Germline trimming cut 10 bases from V and 11 bases from J; bases unmatched to any gene: 17. The CDR3 is made up of 14 amino acids. CDR1 is SGHTA and CDR2 is FQGNSA in the germline V gene. CDR3 in DNA: TGTGCCACGGCCCGAGGGGGCTGGGGTTTGACCCAGCATTTT. This codes for CATARGGWGLTQHF.

The chain joins TRBV7-9 to TRBJ2-7; D is possibly TRBD2 (5 bases). V was trimmed by 6 bases and J by 0 bases, leaving 12 bases between them. Germline CDR1 is SEHNR and CDR2 is FQNEAQ (reference sequence). This CDR3 is built from 14 residues. The CDR3 reads CASRRTASSYEQYF. Here the CDR3 DNA reads TGTGCCAGCAGGAGGACTGCTAGCTCCTACGAGCAGTACTTC.

The V gene is TRBV24-1, the J gene TRBJ1-1, with D unclear. Per the germline V gene, CDR1 is KGHDR and CDR2 is SFDVKD. With 2 bases removed from V and 0 bases from J, the gap between germline ends came to 6 bases. The CDR3 extends over 14 amino acids. The chain's CDR3 is CATSDSGMNTEAFF. The CDR3 DNA reads TGTGCCACCAGTGATTCTGGCATGAACACTGAAGCTTTCTTT.

This clone was observed a single time. The rearrangement links TRBV6-5 to TRBJ2-7; 7 bases match TRBD1. The germline CDR1 and CDR2 sequences are MNHEY and SVGAGI. Trimming at V came to 6 bases and at J to 3 bases, leaving 5 bases not matched to a gene. The CDR3 sequence is 13 residues long. The CDR3 loop reads CASSVGTVYEQYF. The CDR3 coding sequence is TGTGCCAGCAGCGTGGGGACAGTCTACGAGCAGTACTTC.

This chain connects TRBV9 to TRBJ1-1; 9 bases are shared with TRBD1. The junction had 5 bases not matched to a gene; V was cut back by 5 bases and J by 6 bases. The CDR3 runs to 13 residues. Germline V lookup: CDR1 SGDLS, CDR2 YYNGEE. CDR3 protein: CASSGQGMSEAFF. Written as DNA, the CDR3 is TGTGCCAGCAGTGGACAGGGGATGTCTGAAGCTTTCTTT.

The V call is TRBV11-2, the J call TRBJ2-7; the match to TRBD2 covers 7 bases. The CDR3 is 15 residues long. Losses at the gene ends were 4 bases for V and 0 bases for J; bases not matched to a gene: 6. Per the germline V gene, CDR1 is SGHAT and CDR2 is FQNNGV. The CDR3, as DNA: TGTGCCAGCAGCTCTAAGCGGGACCTCTCCTACGAGCAGTACTTC. This codes for CASSSKRDLSYEQYF.

The chain couples TRBV6-1 to TRBJ1-2; D remains unclear. Germline lookup yields CDR1 MNHNS and CDR2 SASEGT. Trimming took 3 bases from V and 8 from J, leaving 4 bases between them. This CDR3 spans 10 amino acids. The CDR3, as DNA: TGTGCCAGCAGTGAGGAGGGCTACACCTTC. Protein: CASSEEGYTF.

The chain uses TRBV6-1 and TRBJ1-3; a possible D gene is TRBD1 (5 bases). Trimming shortened V by 3 bases and J by 0 bases, and 12 bases separated the two germline ends. The germline V gene has CDR1 MNHNS and CDR2 SASEGT. The CDR3 covers 16 residues. CDR3 sequence reads: CASSDWQGDSGNTIYF. The CDR3 DNA sequence: TGTGCCAGCAGTGATTGGCAGGGAGACTCTGGAAACACCATATATTTT.

V and J are TRBV27 and TRBJ2-1; possible D gene TRBD2, 6 bases. Trimming took off 3 bases at V and 4 bases at J, with 16 bases between the two ends. The CDR3 has 16 amino acids. Germline CDR1 and CDR2: MNHEY and SMNVEV (reference sequence). This chain's CDR3 is CASSFLLAEGYNEQFF. The CDR3 DNA reads TGTGCCAGCAGTTTTCTCTTGGCGGAGGGGTACAATGAGCAGTTCTTC.

This clone was seen only once. This chain uses TRBV28 with TRBJ1-5, with 7 bases matching TRBD1. The V gene's germline CDR1 is MDHEN and CDR2 SYDVKM. CDR3 length: 16 amino acids. The V and J ends lost 4 bases and 3 bases, in that order; junction bases with no gene match: 9. CDR3 in DNA: TGTGCCAGCAGTTCAACCCGGACAGGCGTCAATCAGCCCCAGCATTTT. It codes for CASSSTRTGVNQPQHF.

This clone was counted only a few times. V and J are TRBV28 and TRBJ1-3; D might be TRBD1 (5 bases). This CDR3 has 17 amino acids. The V and J ends lost 5 bases and 1 base respectively, with 18 bases between them. Germline V gene sequence: CDR1 MDHEN, CDR2 SYDVKM. CDR3: CASSPRGFRISGNTIYF. The CDR3 coding sequence is TGTGCCAGCAGTCCTAGGGGTTTCCGTATTTCTGGAAACACCATATATTTT. The full variable domain, with the rest looked up from reference TRBV28 and TRBJ1-3, is DVKVTQSSRYLVKRTGEKVFLECVQDMDHENMFWYRQDPGLGLRLIYFSYDVKMKEKGDIPEGYSVSREKKERFSLILESASTNQTSMYLCASSPRGFRISGNTIYFGEGSWLTVV.

This rearrangement joins TRBV6-5 to TRBJ2-7; TRBD2 aligns across 11 bases. The CDR3 has 14 residues. Trimming took 7 bases from V and 1 from J; bases not matched to a gene: 3. From germline, CDR1 is MNHEY and CDR2 SVGAGI. In DNA, the CDR3 is TGTGCCAGCACACTAGCGGGAGTTTCCTACGAGCAGTACTTC. Its translation: CASTLAGVSYEQYF.

The rearrangement joins TRBV30 to TRBJ1-3; 9 bases align to TRBD1. J lost 3 bases, V lost 7 bases, and 7 bases had no gene match. This CDR3 region has 14 residues. Germline V gene lookup returns CDR1 GTSNPN and CDR2 SVGIG (reference sequence). CDR3 protein: CALQTGGFGNTIYF. CDR3 sequence (DNA): TGTGCCTTACAAACAGGGGGCTTTGGAAACACCATATATTTT.

The rearrangement joins TRBV28 to TRBJ1-2; D is possibly TRBD1 (6 bases). The germline CDR1 and CDR2 sequences are MDHEN and SYDVKM. With 6 bases removed from V and 1 base from J, the gap between germline ends came to 9 bases. The CDR3 has 13 residues. The CDR3 protein is CASRHRDNYGYTF. CDR3 DNA sequence: TGTGCCAGCAGGCACAGGGATAACTATGGCTACACCTTC.